The rows below give T cell receptor beta chains drawn from one sample of a study of blood T cell repertoires in COVID-19. Assay: immunoSEQ multiplex PCR; the TCRdb copy retains only in-frame clones and omits some. This repertoire shows approximately 220,000 clones, over 80% found once; its top ten account for 27%. Sequencing was done on a sample of peripheral blood. Receptors were obtained from a man in his forties with acute or convalescent COVID-19. CDR3s include the opening cysteine and the closing phenylalanine or tryptophan. Fields, in order: V gene, CDR3 length, clone size, J gene, CDR3 protein. The size entry is marked missing in some rows and otherwise reads once, few, many or a size class.

TRBV5-1	14	-	TRBJ1-1	CASSLVAGDTEAFF
TRBV6-5	15	-	TRBJ2-7	CASSPDSPGWSEQYF
TRBV5-1	15	-	TRBJ2-7	CASSLEAGGRSEQYF
TRBV19	15	once	TRBJ1-6	CASSTAGTGGSPLHF
TRBV3-1/TRBV3-2	15	once	TRBJ1-1	CASSQGLAGGTEAFF
TRBV5-1	15	-	TRBJ1-2	CASSLGTGTYYGYTF
TRBV6-5	14	-	TRBJ2-1	CASSNRTGGNEQFF
TRBV27	15	-	TRBJ1-2	CASSSMWGLNYGYTF
TRBV10-3	12	-	TRBJ1-1	CATGQGMPEAFF
TRBV6-5	15	-	TRBJ2-5	CASSKVRGPRETQYF
TRBV3-1/TRBV3-2	13	-	TRBJ1-1	CASSPWRETEAFF
TRBV15	15	-	TRBJ1-2	CATSRGRQGIYGYTF
TRBV4-1	14	-	TRBJ1-1	CASSVTTGATEAFF
TRBV12-5	15	-	TRBJ2-1	CASGLGDFSYNEQFF
TRBV19	17	-	TRBJ2-3	CASSTYAGTGVPETQYF
TRBV4-1	14	-	TRBJ1-1	CASSQDVRRTEAFF
TRBV5-6	14	-	TRBJ2-4	CASSLLGLSHIQYF
TRBV29-1	13	-	TRBJ2-1	CSVEDPLVGEQFF
TRBV6-2/TRBV6-3	13	-	TRBJ2-2	CASSRANTGELFF
TRBV12-3/TRBV12-4	13	-	TRBJ2-7	CASSFGGIYEQYF
TRBV7-2	14	-	TRBJ1-3	CATQSTGTGNTIYF
TRBV27	15	-	TRBJ1-2	CASSAWDRFRGGYTF
TRBV5-6	16	-	TRBJ1-1	CASSAGLGQPNTEAFF
TRBV10-3	14	-	TRBJ2-3	CAISGTASTDTQYF
TRBV19	12	-	TRBJ2-3	CASSFHTDTQYF
TRBV3-1/TRBV3-2	15	-	TRBJ1-2	CASSQVSPGFYGYTF
TRBV6-1	15	-	TRBJ1-2	CASSEGGSTTYGYTF
TRBV3-1/TRBV3-2	14	-	TRBJ1-2	CASSSAGSNYGYTF
TRBV12-3/TRBV12-4	12	-	TRBJ1-2	CASSSSNYGYTF
TRBV7-8	15	-	TRBJ2-7	CASSLVLIHSYEQYF
TRBV10-3	15	-	TRBJ2-1	CATHQLRSSYNEQFF
TRBV19	15	-	TRBJ2-7	CASSIYGGSSYEQYF
TRBV15	14	-	TRBJ2-3	CATSRQGRGDTQYF
TRBV19	15	-	TRBJ1-1	CASSTTGTENTEAFF
TRBV15	13	once	TRBJ2-7	CATSRDPSYEQYF
TRBV18	15	once	TRBJ2-2	CASSPPAGNTGELFF
TRBV7-2	13	-	TRBJ1-2	CASSFRAGGGYTF
TRBV7-2	17	-	TRBJ2-3	CASSLKLGGTITDTQYF
TRBV27	12	once	TRBJ2-7	CASSLTGREQYF
TRBV25-1	15	-	TRBJ2-2	CASSFSGSYTGELFF
TRBV6-2/TRBV6-3	17	-	TRBJ2-2	CASRYPTASGNTGELFF
TRBV7-9	18	-	TRBJ2-7	CASSPWGLAGGTSYEQYF
TRBV3-1/TRBV3-2	13	-	TRBJ1-5	CASSHGGRQPQHF
TRBV19	15	once	TRBJ1-3	CASSIPAGSGNTIYF
TRBV5-1	13	-	TRBJ2-7	CASSLWEDDRQYF
TRBV30	13	-	TRBJ1-6	CATSGTEDSPLHF
TRBV2	14	once	TRBJ1-5	CASSVGGFVQPQHF
TRBV5-1	13	-	TRBJ1-1	CASSTGSNTEAFF
TRBV4-3	19	few	TRBJ2-1	CASSQDAVLAGLSRGEQFF